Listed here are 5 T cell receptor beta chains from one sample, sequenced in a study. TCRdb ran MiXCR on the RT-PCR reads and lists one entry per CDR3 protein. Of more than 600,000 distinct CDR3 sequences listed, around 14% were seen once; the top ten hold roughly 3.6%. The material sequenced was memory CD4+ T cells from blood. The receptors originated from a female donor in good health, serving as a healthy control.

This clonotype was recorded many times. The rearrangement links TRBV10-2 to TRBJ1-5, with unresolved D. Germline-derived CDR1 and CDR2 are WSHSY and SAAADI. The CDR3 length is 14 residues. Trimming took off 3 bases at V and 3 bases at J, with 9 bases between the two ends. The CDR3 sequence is CASSDRTYNQPQHF. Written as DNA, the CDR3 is TGCGCCAGCAGTGATAGGACTTACAATCAGCCCCAGCATTTT.

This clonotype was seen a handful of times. CDR3 residues: CSASDGDSISYEQYF. The DNA of the CDR3 is TGCAGTGCTAGCGACGGGGACTCGATCTCCTACGAGCAGTACTTC. The rearrangement links TRBV20-1 to TRBJ2-7; D perhaps matches TRBD2 (6 bases). Trimming pared 3 bases from V and 0 bases from J, leaving 15 bases between. This CDR3 is built from 15 residues. The germline gives CDR1 DFQATT, CDR2 SNEGSKA (reference sequence).

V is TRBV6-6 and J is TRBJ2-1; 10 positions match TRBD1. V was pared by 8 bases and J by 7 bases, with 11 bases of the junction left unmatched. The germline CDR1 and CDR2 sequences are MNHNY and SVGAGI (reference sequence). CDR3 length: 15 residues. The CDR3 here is CASGPPGTGVNEQFF. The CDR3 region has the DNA TGTGCCAGCGGCCCCCCCGGGACAGGGGTGAATGAGCAGTTCTTC.

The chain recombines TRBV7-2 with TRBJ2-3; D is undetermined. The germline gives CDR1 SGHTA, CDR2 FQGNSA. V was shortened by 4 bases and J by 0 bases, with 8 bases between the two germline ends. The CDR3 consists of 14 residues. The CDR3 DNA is TGTGCCAGCAGCTCCATGGGCAGCACAGATACGCAGTATTTT. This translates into CASSSMGSTDTQYF.

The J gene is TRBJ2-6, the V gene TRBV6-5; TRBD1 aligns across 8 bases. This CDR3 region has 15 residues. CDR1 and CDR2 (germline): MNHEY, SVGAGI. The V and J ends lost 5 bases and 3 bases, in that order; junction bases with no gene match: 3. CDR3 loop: CASSPRGHGANVLTF. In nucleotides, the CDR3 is TGTGCCAGCAGTCCCAGGGGGCATGGGGCCAACGTCCTGACTTTC.